This is a list of T cell receptor beta chains from one sample in a study of T cell responses to AZD1222 COVID-19 vaccine. Data came from immunoSEQ multiplex PCR; TCRdb stores just in-frame clones and leaves some out. The data show under 200,000 clones, about 91% seen once. Sequenced here: peripheral blood, sampled on day 0 of AZD1222 vaccination. These receptors all come from an adult in good health. The CDR3 runs from the conserved cysteine through the conserved F or W. D genes are given only for firm matches. For some rows the clone size is stated as once, few or many, or as a class when expanded; others skip it.

>-|TRBJ1-5|TRBV19|once
CASSTGSNQPQHF
TGTGCCAGTAGCACAGGAAGCAATCAGCCCCAGCATTTT
>-|TRBJ2-7|TRBV11-2|-
CASSLRGGFYEQYF
TGTGCCAGCAGCCTCCGGGGCGGCTTCTACGAGCAGTACTTC
>TRBD2|TRBJ2-1|TRBV7-9|-
CASSLALAGERNEQFF
TGTGCCAGCAGCTTAGCACTAGCGGGGGAACGCAATGAGCAGTTCTTC
>TRBD1|TRBJ1-5|TRBV15|-
CATSRETGSNQPQHF
TGTGCCACCAGCAGAGAGACAGGGAGCAATCAGCCCCAGCATTTT
>TRBD1|TRBJ1-2|TRBV30|-
CAWDRDSKDYGYTF
TGTGCCTGGGATCGGGACAGCAAAGACTATGGCTACACCTTC
>-|TRBJ1-1|TRBV18|-
CASSPETRGGAFF
TGTGCCAGCTCACCGGAAACGCGGGGGGGAGCTTTCTTT
>TRBD1|TRBJ1-4|TRBV2|-
CASRDSPSEKLFF
TGTGCCAGTCGGGACAGCCCGAGCGAAAAACTGTTTTTT
>-|TRBJ2-7|TRBV4-1|-
CASSQEVSYEQYF
TGCGCCAGCAGCCAAGAGGTCAGCTACGAGCAGTACTTC
>-|TRBJ2-7|TRBV15|-
CATSRDHEQYF
TGTGCCACCAGCAGAGATCACGAGCAGTACTTC
>TRBD1|TRBJ1-3|TRBV4-1|-
CASSQGRQGPRNTIYF
TGCGCCAGCAGCCAGGGGAGACAGGGGCCTAGAAACACCATATATTTT
>TRBD1|TRBJ2-3|TRBV19|-
CASSRQGVGDTQYF
TGTGCCAGTAGTAGACAGGGGGTCGGAGATACGCAGTATTTT
>-|TRBJ1-2|TRBV7-2|-
CASSSLGTGAYGYTF
TGTGCCAGCAGCTCCCTTGGGACGGGGGCTTATGGCTACACCTTC
>-|TRBJ2-7|TRBV27|-
CASSFRGLERQFF
TGTGCCAGCAGTTTTAGGGGCCTCGAGCGGCAATTCTTC
>TRBD1|TRBJ1-2|TRBV7-2|-
CASSLESGTGGSGYTF
TGTGCCAGCAGCTTAGAGTCTGGGACAGGGGGCTCTGGCTACACCTTC
>-|TRBJ1-5|TRBV11-2|-
CASSSLQGSGQPQHF
TGTGCCAGCAGCTCCCTACAGGGTTCGGGTCAGCCCCAGCATTTT
>TRBD1|TRBJ2-7|TRBV6-5|-
CASSYLQGINYEQYF
TGTGCCAGCAGTTACCTACAGGGGATCAACTACGAGCAGTACTTC
>-|TRBJ2-7|TRBV7-2|-
CASSPGHLSSYEQYF
TGTGCCAGCAGCCCGGGACACCTTAGCTCCTACGAGCAGTACTTC
>-|TRBJ1-5|TRBV11-2|-
CASSLVAGGNQPQHF
TGTGCCAGCAGCTTAGTCGCTGGGGGCAATCAGCCCCAGCATTTT
>TRBD2|TRBJ2-1|TRBV5-1|-
CASSGLAVNNEQFF
TGCGCCAGCAGCGGTCTAGCGGTTAACAATGAGCAGTTCTTC
>-|TRBJ1-2|TRBV19|-
CASSIGTGYGYTF
TGTGCCAGTAGTATAGGAACAGGCTATGGCTACACCTTC
>-|TRBJ1-4|TRBV30|-
CAWSVNLNEKLFF
TGTGCCTGGAGTGTAAACCTTAATGAAAAACTGTTTTTT
>-|TRBJ1-1|TRBV5-6|-
CASSFRNEAFF
TGTGCCAGCAGCTTTCGTAATGAAGCTTTCTTT
>TRBD1|TRBJ1-2|TRBV18|-
CASFSGTGNNYGYTF
TGTGCCAGTTTCTCCGGGACAGGGAATAACTATGGCTACACCTTC
>-|TRBJ2-7|TRBV10-1|-
CASSESGGFKQYF
TGCGCCAGCAGTGAGTCAGGAGGGTTTAAGCAGTACTTC
>TRBD1|TRBJ1-6|TRBV27|once
CASSFQGVMPLHF
TGTGCCAGCAGTTTTCAGGGGGTTATGCCCCTCCACTTT
>-|TRBJ2-7|TRBV5-6|-
CASSLVESGAGYEQYF
TGTGCCAGCAGCTTGGTCGAGTCCGGGGCCGGGTACGAGCAGTACTTC
>-|TRBJ2-7|TRBV6-2/TRBV6-3|-
CASSYGGLPPYEQYF
TGTGCCAGCAGTTACGGGGGACTCCCTCCTTACGAGCAGTACTTC
>-|TRBJ2-1|TRBV7-9|-
CASSLGYGSYNEQFF
TGTGCCAGCAGCTTAGGGTATGGGTCCTACAATGAGCAGTTCTTC
>-|TRBJ1-1|TRBV30|-
CAWNPGPGTEAFF
TGTGCCTGGAATCCCGGCCCGGGGACTGAAGCTTTCTTT
>-|TRBJ1-5|TRBV28|-
CASSGAGQPQHF
TGTGCCAGCAGTGGGGCCGGTCAGCCCCAGCATTTT
>TRBD2|TRBJ2-6|TRBV7-2|-
CASSLIAGGPGSGANVLTF
TGTGCCAGCAGCTTAATAGCGGGAGGGCCCGGATCTGGGGCCAACGTCCTGACTTTC
>-|TRBJ1-5|TRBV2|-
CASSEQGNQPQHF
TGTGCCAGCAGTGAACAGGGCAATCAGCCCCAGCATTTT
>TRBD2|TRBJ2-1|TRBV5-1|-
CASNVRLAGVSNEQFF
TGCGCCAGCAACGTTAGGCTAGCGGGAGTTAGCAATGAGCAGTTCTTC
>TRBD2|TRBJ2-7|TRBV6-5|-
CASSLLRTSVYEQYF
TGTGCCAGCAGCCTACTTAGGACTAGCGTCTACGAGCAGTACTTC
>TRBD2|TRBJ2-1|TRBV7-3|-
CASSLPREGGSYNEQFF
TGTGCCAGCAGCCTTCCGCGGGAGGGAGGCTCCTACAATGAGCAGTTCTTC
>-|TRBJ2-5|TRBV5-5|-
CASSTDGGRVSETQYF
TGTGCCAGCAGCACAGATGGGGGGCGCGTTTCCGAGACCCAGTACTTC
>-|TRBJ2-7|TRBV13|-
CASSTRSHEQYF
TGTGCCAGCAGCACGCGATCCCACGAGCAGTACTTC